This TCR beta chain appears in the sequencing data of a study of Graves' ophthalmopathy and Graves' hyperthyroidism. This clonotype was detected many times. The V end was cut by 6 bases, the J end by 6 bases, with 15 bases between. The V gene's germline CDR1 is SQVTM and CDR2 ANQGSEA. This CDR3 has 13 residues. RNA transcripts were the template, and TCR beta CDR3 regions were amplified from them. HTBI primers served in a first-round RT-PCR, which a second-round multiplex PCR followed. TCRdb reprocessed the multiplex PCR reads with MiXCR, giving one entry per CDR3 protein. Among a few hundred thousand distinct CDR3 sequences listed, approximately 16% were seen once.

Sequenced input: peripheral blood. The V call is TRBV29-1, the J call TRBJ1-5; D gene unclear. This receptor was identified in a woman aged 18 to 35 with Graves' ophthalmopathy. The CDR3 loop reads CSVGEGTFQPQHF. For the CDR3, the DNA is TGCAGCGTGGGAGAGGGAACCTTTCAGCCCCAGCATTTT.